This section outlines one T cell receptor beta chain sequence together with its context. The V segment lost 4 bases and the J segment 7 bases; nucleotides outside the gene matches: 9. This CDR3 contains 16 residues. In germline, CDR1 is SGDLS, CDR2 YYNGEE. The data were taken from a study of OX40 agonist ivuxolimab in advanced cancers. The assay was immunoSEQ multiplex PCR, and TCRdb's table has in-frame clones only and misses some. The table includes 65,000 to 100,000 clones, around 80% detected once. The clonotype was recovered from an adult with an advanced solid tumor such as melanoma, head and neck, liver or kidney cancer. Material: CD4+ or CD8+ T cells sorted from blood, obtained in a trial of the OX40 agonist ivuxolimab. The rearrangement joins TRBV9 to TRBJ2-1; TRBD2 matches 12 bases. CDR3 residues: CASSSGLAGYKNEQFF. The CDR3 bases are TGTGCCAGCAGCTCCGGACTAGCGGGATATAAGAATGAGCAGTTCTTC.